This TCR beta chain was profiled in a study of a mutant IDH1 vaccine in newly diagnosed glioma. Across the study: Most had both radiotherapy and temozolomide beforehand; others had only one.

Germline loops: CDR1 MDHEN, CDR2 SYDVKM. This CDR3 has 13 residues. V was clipped by 4 bases and J by 3 bases; unmatched bases: 1. Using immunoSEQ multiplex PCR, the repertoire was profiled, and TCRdb retains in-frame clones only, with some absent. The repertoire holds approximately 61,000 clones, about four fifths seen once, with 5.4% in the top ten. Notes on this clone: The antigen remains unidentified.

General study points: With respect to changes in top peripheral T cell clonotypes, pseudoprogression seemed unrelated.

The time point here: week 35, safety follow-up. In every dose of vaccine, 300 ug of mutant IDH1 20-mer peptide was given alongside topical imiquimod. The receptor's source is a man between 35 and 55 years old with glioma. The material sequenced was PBMCs, taken from a glioma patient whose treatment included an IDH1 peptide vaccine. The rearrangement uses TRBV28 and TRBJ2-7, with 9 nucleotides matching TRBD1. The CDR3 nucleotides read TGTGCCAGCAGTTGGGGACAGGGCTACGAGCAGTACTTC. This translates into CASSWGQGYEQYF.